This TCR beta chain was recorded in a study of shared T cell receptors in the human thymus. Profiling relied on immunoSEQ multiplex PCR, and the TCRdb table lists in-frame clones only, not all of them. The table lists fewer than 700,000 clones, more than 75% of them singletons, with roughly 0.0097% in the top ten. CDR1 is LNHDA and CDR2 is SQIVND in the germline V gene (reference sequence). The CDR3 contains 11 residues. This same sample was also taken into another study, of human thymus T cells.

Sequenced: thymocytes. The chain employs TRBV19 and TRBJ1-5; D perhaps matches TRBD1 (5 bases). This receptor was identified in a boy younger than two with a congenital heart defect. CDR3 sequence (DNA): TGTGCGGGGGGGAACAATCAGCCCCAGCATTTT. Translated, it gives CAGGNNQPQHF.